Listed here are 18 T cell receptor beta chains from one sample, sequenced in a study of PD-L1 blockade in urothelial cancer. Sequenced by immunoSEQ multiplex PCR; TCRdb stores in-frame clones only, minus some. Of about 82,000 clones in the sample, more than 90% were seen once. The sequencing used PBMCs, collected around atezolizumab (anti-PD-L1) treatment. The receptors originated from a man aged 60-69 years with urothelial cancer.

V is TRBV7-8 and J is TRBJ2-2, with 13 bases aligning to TRBD2. From germline, CDR1 is SGHVS and CDR2 FQNEAQ. Losses at the gene ends were 5 bases for V and 8 bases for J; bases not matched to a gene: 8. The CDR3 totals 16 residues. The CDR3 loop reads CASSRTSGGARGELFF. DNA of the CDR3: TGTGCCAGCAGCCGAACTAGCGGGGGGGCCAGAGGGGAGCTGTTTTTT.

The chain recombines TRBV5-1 with TRBJ2-1, with 7 bases fitting TRBD1. J gave up 9 bases and V 2 bases, and 2 bases lay outside the gene matches. CDR1 is SGHRS, CDR2 YFSETQ, per germline. There are 12 residues in the CDR3. The CDR3 is CASSLQGSEQFF. The CDR3 DNA follows: TGCGCCAGCAGCTTACAGGGGAGTGAGCAGTTCTTC. The full variable domain, in which reference TRBV5-1 and TRBJ2-1 provide the parts outside the CDR3, is KAGVTQTPRYLIKTRGQQVTLSCSPISGHRSVSWYQQTPGQGLQFLFEYFSETQRNKGNFPGRFSGRQFSNSRSEMNVSTLELGDSALYLCASSLQGSEQFFGPGTRLTVL.

The DNA of the CDR3 is TGTGCCATCAGTGATGGGGGGGCGATGGATACGCAGTATTTT. Protein product: CAISDGGAMDTQYF. The J gene is TRBJ2-3, the V gene TRBV10-3, with D maybe TRBD2 (7 bases). Deletions cut 3 bases from V and 6 bases from J, with 13 bases between. This CDR3 comprises 14 residues. Germline V lookup: CDR1 ENHRY, CDR2 SYGVKD.

V usage is TRBV6-5 and J usage is TRBJ1-5, with D possibly being TRBD1 (6 bases). The V gene lost 2 bases and the J gene lost 0 bases, with 8 bases spanning the gap. CDR3 size: 15 residues. The germline V gene has CDR1 MNHEY and CDR2 SVGAGI. CDR3 protein: CASSYNRDSNQPQHF. CDR3 coding DNA: TGTGCCAGCAGTTACAACAGGGATAGCAATCAGCCCCAGCATTTT.

The V call is TRBV5-1, the J call TRBJ2-7; TRBD2 agrees at 8 bases. Germline CDR1 reads SGHRS; CDR2 reads YFSETQ. The CDR3 is 15 amino acids. Losses at the gene ends were 4 bases for V and 7 bases for J; bases not matched to a gene: 13. CDR3 nucleotide sequence: TGCGCCAGCAGCGTTAGCGGGGCTAGCGGCGGGGAGCAGTACTTC. Translating gives CASSVSGASGGEQYF.

The chain combines TRBV28 with TRBJ2-7; 9 nucleotides align to TRBD1. Losses at the gene ends were 1 base for V and 9 bases for J; bases not matched to a gene: 4. The CDR3 has 13 amino acids. From germline, CDR1 is MDHEN and CDR2 SYDVKM. This CDR3 is CASSLLTGGGQYF. CDR3 sequence (DNA): TGTGCCAGCAGTTTATTAACAGGGGGCGGGCAGTACTTC.

J is TRBJ1-5 and V is TRBV19; the match to TRBD1 covers 7 bases. Per germline, CDR1 LNHDA and CDR2 SQIVND (reference sequence). The CDR3 contains 16 residues. Losses at the gene ends were 8 bases for V and 0 bases for J; bases not matched to a gene: 10. The CDR3 region is CASRTGDLGSNQPQHF. The CDR3 DNA sequence: TGTGCCAGTCGGACAGGCGATTTGGGTAGCAATCAGCCCCAGCATTTT.

This clone was seen only once. The genes are TRBV9 and TRBJ2-1; 8 bases match TRBD2. CDR3 length: 18 amino acids. The trim removed 0 bases at V and 5 bases at J, leaving 13 bases unmatched. CDR1 SGDLS and CDR2 YYNGEE come from the germline V gene. This CDR3 is CASSVASLSGGFDNEQFF. The CDR3 DNA reads as TGTGCCAGCAGCGTAGCTTCATTAAGCGGGGGCTTTGACAATGAGCAGTTCTTC.

The chain carries TRBV6-5 and TRBJ2-7; tentatively, D is TRBD2 (6 bases). V lost 8 bases and J lost 5, with 10 bases in between. Germline V gene data show CDR1 as MNHEY and CDR2 as SVGAGI. This CDR3 has 11 amino acids. Written as DNA, the CDR3 is TGTGCCAGCTTTCGGGGGAACGAGCAGTACTTC. This gives the protein CASFRGNEQYF.

V gene TRBV7-8 combines with J gene TRBJ2-7; a weak D match, TRBD2 (6 bases). Per the germline V gene, CDR1 is SGHVS and CDR2 is FQNEAQ. V shed 5 bases and J shed 7 bases, with 21 bases lying between them. CDR3 length: 15 residues. CDR3 nucleotides: TGTGCCAGCAGCAGGTTCGGACTACCCGAGGGAGAGCAGTACTTC. It is translated as CASSRFGLPEGEQYF.

The chain joins TRBV30 to TRBJ1-5; a possible D gene is TRBD1 (5 bases). Germline values: CDR1 GTSNPN, CDR2 SVGIG (reference sequence). The V end lost 2 bases, the J end lost 4 bases, and 12 bases lay between the germline ends. This CDR3 spans 14 amino acids. CDR3 amino acids: CAWSTIGVNQPQHF. DNA of the CDR3: TGTGCCTGGAGTACTATAGGGGTAAATCAGCCCCAGCATTTT.

A single count supports this clone. The chain combines TRBV5-1 with TRBJ2-6; the D gene is possibly TRBD2 (5 bases). The V end lost 5 bases, the J end lost 4 bases, and 13 bases lay between the germline ends. The CDR3 contains 15 residues. CDR1 is SGHRS and CDR2 is YFSETQ in the germline V gene. The DNA for the CDR3 is TGCGCCAGCAGTCGAGGAGGTTCCGGGGCCAACGTCCTGACTTTC. Translated: CASSRGGSGANVLTF.

The V and J genes are TRBV5-1 and TRBJ2-4, with 8 bases lining up with TRBD2. The CDR3 extends over 16 amino acids. The germline CDR1 and CDR2 sequences are SGHRS and YFSETQ. With V trimmed by 4 bases and J by 8 bases, 14 bases remained unmatched. CDR3 sequence reads: CASSASAGLVSYIQYF. The DNA for the CDR3 is TGCGCCAGCAGCGCCTCGGCGGGACTAGTTTCATACATTCAGTACTTC.

V usage is TRBV10-3 and J usage is TRBJ2-7, with D maybe TRBD1 (6 bases). The CDR3 is made up of 15 amino acids. Germline CDR1 is ENHRY and CDR2 is SYGVKD. Trimming shortened V by 3 bases and J by 3 bases, and 15 bases separated the two germline ends. The CDR3 DNA reads as TGTGCCATCAGTGATAGTGGACAGTCCTACTACGAGCAGTACTTC. Its translation is CAISDSGQSYYEQYF.

The count of this clone is one. V usage is TRBV9 and J usage is TRBJ2-1; 9 nucleotides line up with TRBD2. In germline, CDR1 is SGDLS, CDR2 YYNGEE. This CDR3 is built from 16 residues. V shed 1 base, J shed 5 bases, and the junction held 7 bases outside the gene matches. Here the CDR3 reads CASSVLGLAGNNEQFF. CDR3 nucleotide sequence: TGTGCCAGCAGCGTATTGGGGCTAGCGGGGAACAATGAGCAGTTCTTC.

CDR3 bases: TGTGCTAGTGGTTTGGAAAGGGGTTCTGAGCAGTTCTTC. This translates into CASGLERGSEQFF. This rearrangement joins TRBV12-5 to TRBJ2-1; D may be TRBD1 (5 bases). The length of the CDR3 is 13 residues. Germline V gives CDR1 LGHNT, CDR2 FRNRAP. The V end lost 1 base, the J end lost 9 bases, and 10 bases lay between the germline ends.

The chain joins TRBV27 to TRBJ2-7; 7 positions agree with TRBD2. The CDR3 covers 13 residues. Trimming at V came to 8 bases and at J to 6 bases, leaving 10 bases not matched to a gene. Germline CDR1 MNHEY, CDR2 SMNVEV (reference sequence). The CDR3 bases are TGTGCCAGCCGATTACTGGGGGAGGGCGAGCAGTACTTC. It translates to CASRLLGEGEQYF.

The V gene is TRBV21-1, the J gene TRBJ2-3; TRBD1, the table's D call, lacks a check against the DNA. TRBV21-1 is described as a pseudogene. This CDR3 contains 20 residues. The CDR3 DNA is TGTGCCAGCAGCAAACCCTATGGACAGGGGGTTGATCCTAGCACAGATACGCAGTATTTT. Translated: CASSKPYGQGVDPSTDTQYF.